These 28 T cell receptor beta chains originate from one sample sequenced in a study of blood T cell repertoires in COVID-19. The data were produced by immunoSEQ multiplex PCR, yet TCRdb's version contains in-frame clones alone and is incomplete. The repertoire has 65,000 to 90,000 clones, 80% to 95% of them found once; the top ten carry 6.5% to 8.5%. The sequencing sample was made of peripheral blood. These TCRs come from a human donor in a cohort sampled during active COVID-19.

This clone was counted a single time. For the CDR3, the DNA is TGTGCCAGCAGCCCAGCCGCGGGGGATACGCAGTATTTT. Protein: CASSPAAGDTQYF. V is TRBV9 and J is TRBJ2-3; perhaps TRBD2 as D (6 bases). The V end was cut by 4 bases, the J end by 6 bases, with 12 bases between. The CDR3 is 13 amino acids. Germline V lookup: CDR1 SGDLS, CDR2 YYNGEE.

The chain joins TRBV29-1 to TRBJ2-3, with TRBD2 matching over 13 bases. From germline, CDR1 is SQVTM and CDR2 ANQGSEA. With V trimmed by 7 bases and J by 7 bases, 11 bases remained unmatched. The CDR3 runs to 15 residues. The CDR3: CSARGGLAGTNTQYF. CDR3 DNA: TGCAGCGCTCGAGGGGGACTAGCGGGGACCAATACGCAGTATTTT.

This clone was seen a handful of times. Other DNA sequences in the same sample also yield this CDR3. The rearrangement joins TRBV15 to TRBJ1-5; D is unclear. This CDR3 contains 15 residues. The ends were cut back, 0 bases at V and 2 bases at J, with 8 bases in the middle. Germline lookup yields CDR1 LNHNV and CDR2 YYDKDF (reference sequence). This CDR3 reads CATSRDSAGNQPQHF. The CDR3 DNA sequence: TGTGCCACCAGCAGAGACTCCGCGGGCAATCAGCCCCAGCATTTT.

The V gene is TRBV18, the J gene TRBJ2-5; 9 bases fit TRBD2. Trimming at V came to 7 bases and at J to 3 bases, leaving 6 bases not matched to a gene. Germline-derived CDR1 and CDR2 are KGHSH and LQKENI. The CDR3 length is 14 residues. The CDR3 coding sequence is TGTGCCAGCTTCCGCGGGGGGGCGGAAGAGACCCAGTACTTC. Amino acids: CASFRGGAEETQYF.

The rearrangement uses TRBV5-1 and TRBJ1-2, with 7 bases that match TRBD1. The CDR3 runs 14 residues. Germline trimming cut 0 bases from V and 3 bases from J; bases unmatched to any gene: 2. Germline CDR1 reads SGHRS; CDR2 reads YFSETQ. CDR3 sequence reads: CASSLEGQYYGYTF. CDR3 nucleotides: TGCGCCAGCAGCTTGGAGGGACAGTACTATGGCTACACCTTC.

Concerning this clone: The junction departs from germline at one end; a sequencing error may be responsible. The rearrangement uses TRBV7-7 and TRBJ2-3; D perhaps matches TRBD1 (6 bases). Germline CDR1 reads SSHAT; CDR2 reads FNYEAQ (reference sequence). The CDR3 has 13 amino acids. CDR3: CASSLGQGDTQYF. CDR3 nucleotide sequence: TGTGCTAGCAGCTTAGGGCAGGGGGATACGCAGTATTTT. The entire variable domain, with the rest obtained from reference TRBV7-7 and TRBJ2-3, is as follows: GAGVSQSPRYKVTKRGQDVTLRCDPISSHATLYWYQQALGQGPEFLTYFNYEAQPDKSGLPSDRFSAERPEGSISTLTIQRTEQRDSAMYRCASSLGQGDTQYFGPGTRLTVL.

The CDR3 loop reads CASSLAASPGLETQYF. As DNA, the CDR3 is TGTGCCAGCAGCTTGGCGGCCTCGCCAGGGCTGGAGACCCAGTACTTC. The chain recombines TRBV5-4 with TRBJ2-5, with a weak D call TRBD1 (5 bases). This CDR3 spans 16 amino acids. Germline CDR1 SGHNT, CDR2 YYREEE (reference sequence). Trimming shortened V by 0 bases and J by 5 bases, and 17 bases separated the two germline ends.

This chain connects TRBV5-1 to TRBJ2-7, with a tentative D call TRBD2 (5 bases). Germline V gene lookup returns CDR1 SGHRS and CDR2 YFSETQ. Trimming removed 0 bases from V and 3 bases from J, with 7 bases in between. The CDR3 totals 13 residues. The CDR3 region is CASSLGRDYEQYF. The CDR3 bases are TGCGCCAGCAGCTTGGGACGGGACTACGAGCAGTACTTC.

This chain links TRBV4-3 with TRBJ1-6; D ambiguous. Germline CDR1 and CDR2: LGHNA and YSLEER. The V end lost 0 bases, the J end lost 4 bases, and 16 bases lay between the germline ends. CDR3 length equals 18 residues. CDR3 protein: CASSQDRAGGIYNSPLHF. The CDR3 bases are TGCGCCAGCAGCCAAGATCGAGCAGGAGGAATTTATAATTCACCCCTCCACTTT.

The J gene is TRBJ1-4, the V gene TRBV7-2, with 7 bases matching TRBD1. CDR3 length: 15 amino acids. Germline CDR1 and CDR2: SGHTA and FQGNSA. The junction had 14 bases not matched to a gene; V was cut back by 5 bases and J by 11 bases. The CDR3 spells CASSPRGPTGTKLFF. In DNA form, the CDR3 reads TGTGCCAGCAGCCCGAGGGGGCCTACAGGGACGAAACTGTTTTTT.

Here the CDR3 DNA reads TGTGCCAGCAGCCCCAGCTTGTCGGGGGGACAAGAGACCCAGTACTTC. Its protein product is CASSPSLSGGQETQYF. The gene calls are TRBV9 and TRBJ2-5; 7 bases match TRBD2. The germline gives CDR1 SGDLS, CDR2 YYNGEE. V was pared by 4 bases and J by 2 bases, with 11 bases of the junction left unmatched. The CDR3 is made up of 16 amino acids.

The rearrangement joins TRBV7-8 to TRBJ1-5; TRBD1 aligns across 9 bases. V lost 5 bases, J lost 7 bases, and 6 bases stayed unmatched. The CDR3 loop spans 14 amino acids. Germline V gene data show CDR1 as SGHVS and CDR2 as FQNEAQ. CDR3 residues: CASSLGQGGQPQHF. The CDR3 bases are TGTGCCAGCAGCCTGGGACAGGGAGGGCAGCCCCAGCATTTT.

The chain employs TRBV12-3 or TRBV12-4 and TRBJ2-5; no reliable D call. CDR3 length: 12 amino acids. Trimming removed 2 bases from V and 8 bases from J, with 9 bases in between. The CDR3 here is CASSLRTVTQYF. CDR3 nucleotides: TGTGCCAGCAGTTTAAGAACGGTTACCCAGTACTTC.

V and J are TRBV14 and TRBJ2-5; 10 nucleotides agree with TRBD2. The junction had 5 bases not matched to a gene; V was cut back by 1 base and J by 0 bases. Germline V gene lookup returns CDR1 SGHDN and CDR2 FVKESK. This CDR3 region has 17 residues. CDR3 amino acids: CASSQGGTSVYQETQYF. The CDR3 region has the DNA TGTGCCAGCAGCCAAGGCGGGACTAGCGTATACCAAGAGACCCAGTACTTC.

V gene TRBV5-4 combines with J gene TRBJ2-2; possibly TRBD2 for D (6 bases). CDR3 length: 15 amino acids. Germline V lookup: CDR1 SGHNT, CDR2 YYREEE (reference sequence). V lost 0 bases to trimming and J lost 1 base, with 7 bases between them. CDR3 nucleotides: TGTGCCAGCAGCTTGGCGGGGGTGAACACCGGGGAGCTGTTTTTT. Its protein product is CASSLAGVNTGELFF.

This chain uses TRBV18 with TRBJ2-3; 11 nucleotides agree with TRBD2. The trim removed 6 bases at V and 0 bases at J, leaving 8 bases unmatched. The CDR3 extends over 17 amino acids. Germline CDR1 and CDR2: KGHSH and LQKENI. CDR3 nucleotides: TGTGCCAGCTCGAGGGATGCTAGCGGGGGGAGCACAGATACGCAGTATTTT. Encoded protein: CASSRDASGGSTDTQYF. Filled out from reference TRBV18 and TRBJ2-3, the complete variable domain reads NAGVMQNPRHLVRRRGQEARLRCSPMKGHSHVYWYRQLPEEGLKFMVYLQKENIIDESGMPKERFSAEFPKEGPSILRIQQVVRGDSAAYFCASSRDASGGSTDTQYFGPGTRLTVL.

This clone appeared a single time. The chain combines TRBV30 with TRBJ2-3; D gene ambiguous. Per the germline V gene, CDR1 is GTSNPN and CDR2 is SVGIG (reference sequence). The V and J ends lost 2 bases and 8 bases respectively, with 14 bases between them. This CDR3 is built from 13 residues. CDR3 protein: CAWSKTPRGTQYF. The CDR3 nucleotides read TGTGCCTGGAGTAAGACCCCTCGAGGTACGCAGTATTTT. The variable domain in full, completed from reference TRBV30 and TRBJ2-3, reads SQTIHQWPATLVQPVGSPLSLECTVEGTSNPNLYWYRQAAGRGLQLLFYSVGIGQISSEVPQNLSASRPQDRQFILSSKKLLLSDSGFYLCAWSKTPRGTQYFGPGTRLTVL.

The DNA of the CDR3 is TGTGCCAGTTCGAAGACTAGCGGGGGGGTGGAGACCCAGTACTTC. Residues: CASSKTSGGVETQYF. The genes are TRBV28 and TRBJ2-5; 14 bases line up with TRBD2. CDR1 is MDHEN and CDR2 is SYDVKM in the germline V gene. This CDR3 contains 15 residues. V shed 9 bases and J 5 bases; nucleotides not matched to a gene: 8.

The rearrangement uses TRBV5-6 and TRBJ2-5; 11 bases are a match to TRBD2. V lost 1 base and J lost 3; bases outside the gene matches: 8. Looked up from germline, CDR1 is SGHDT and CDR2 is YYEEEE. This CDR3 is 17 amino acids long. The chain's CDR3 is CASSLPGGSGGEETQYF. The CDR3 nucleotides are TGTGCCAGCAGCTTGCCCGGCGGTAGCGGGGGGGAAGAGACCCAGTACTTC.

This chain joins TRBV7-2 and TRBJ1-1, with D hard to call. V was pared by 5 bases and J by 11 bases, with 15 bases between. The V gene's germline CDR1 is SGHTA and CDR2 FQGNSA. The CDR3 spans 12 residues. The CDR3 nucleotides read TGTGCCAGCAGCCTAAGAGACCTGGGCGCTTTCTTT. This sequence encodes CASSLRDLGAFF.

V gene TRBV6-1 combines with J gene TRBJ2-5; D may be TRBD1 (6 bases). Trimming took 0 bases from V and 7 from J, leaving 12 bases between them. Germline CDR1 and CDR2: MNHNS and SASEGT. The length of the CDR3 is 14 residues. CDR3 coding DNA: TGTGCCAGCAGTGAAGCAGGGGGTTCGGGGACCCAGTACTTC. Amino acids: CASSEAGGSGTQYF.

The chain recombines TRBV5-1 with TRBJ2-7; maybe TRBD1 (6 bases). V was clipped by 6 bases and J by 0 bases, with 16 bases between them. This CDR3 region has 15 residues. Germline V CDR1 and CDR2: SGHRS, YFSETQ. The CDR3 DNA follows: TGCGCCAGCAAGGGAAGACAGGAAAGCTCCTACGAGCAGTACTTC. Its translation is CASKGRQESSYEQYF.

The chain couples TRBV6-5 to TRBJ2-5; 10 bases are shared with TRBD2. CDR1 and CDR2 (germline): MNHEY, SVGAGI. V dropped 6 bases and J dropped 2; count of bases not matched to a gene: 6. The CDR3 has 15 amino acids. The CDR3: CASRPWGLAQETQYF. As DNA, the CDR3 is TGTGCCAGCAGACCATGGGGACTAGCGCAAGAGACCCAGTACTTC.

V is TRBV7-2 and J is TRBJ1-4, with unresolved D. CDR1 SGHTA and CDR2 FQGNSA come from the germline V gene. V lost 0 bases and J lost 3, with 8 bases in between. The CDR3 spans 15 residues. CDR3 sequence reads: CASSLAGSSNEKLFF. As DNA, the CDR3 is TGTGCCAGCAGCTTAGCGGGGAGCTCTAATGAAAAACTGTTTTTT. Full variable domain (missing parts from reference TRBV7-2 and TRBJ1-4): GAGVSQSPSNKVTEKGKDVELRCDPISGHTALYWYRQSLGQGLEFLIYFQGNSAPDKSGLPSDRFSAERTGGSVSTLTIQRTQQEDSAVYLCASSLAGSSNEKLFFGSGTQLSVL.

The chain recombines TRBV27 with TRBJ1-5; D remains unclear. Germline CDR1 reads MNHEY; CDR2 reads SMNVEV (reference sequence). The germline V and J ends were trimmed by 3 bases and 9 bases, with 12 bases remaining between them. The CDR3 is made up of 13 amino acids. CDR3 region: CASSFGVHRPQHF. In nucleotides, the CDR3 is TGTGCCAGCAGTTTCGGGGTCCACCGGCCCCAGCATTTT.

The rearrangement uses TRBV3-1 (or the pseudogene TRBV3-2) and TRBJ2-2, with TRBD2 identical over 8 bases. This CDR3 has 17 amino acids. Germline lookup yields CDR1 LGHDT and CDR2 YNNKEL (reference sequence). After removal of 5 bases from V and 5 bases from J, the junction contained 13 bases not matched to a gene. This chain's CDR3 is CASSEVAGGASTGELFF. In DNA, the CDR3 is TGTGCCAGCAGCGAAGTAGCCGGGGGGGCGTCGACCGGGGAGCTGTTTTTT.

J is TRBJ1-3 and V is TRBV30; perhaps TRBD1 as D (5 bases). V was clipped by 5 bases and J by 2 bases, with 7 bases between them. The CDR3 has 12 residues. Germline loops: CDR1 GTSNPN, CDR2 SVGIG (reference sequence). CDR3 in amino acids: CAWAGPGNTIYF. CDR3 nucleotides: TGTGCCTGGGCAGGGCCTGGAAACACCATATATTTT. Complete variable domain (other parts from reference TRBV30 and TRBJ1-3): SQTIHQWPATLVQPVGSPLSLECTVEGTSNPNLYWYRQAAGRGLQLLFYSVGIGQISSEVPQNLSASRPQDRQFILSSKKLLLSDSGFYLCAWAGPGNTIYFGEGSWLTVV.

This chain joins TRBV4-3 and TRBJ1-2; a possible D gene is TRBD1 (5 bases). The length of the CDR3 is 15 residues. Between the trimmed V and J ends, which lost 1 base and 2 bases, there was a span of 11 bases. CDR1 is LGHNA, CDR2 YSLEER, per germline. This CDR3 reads CASSQGRGRNYGYTF. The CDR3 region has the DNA TGCGCCAGCAGCCAAGGCCGGGGGAGGAACTATGGCTACACCTTC.